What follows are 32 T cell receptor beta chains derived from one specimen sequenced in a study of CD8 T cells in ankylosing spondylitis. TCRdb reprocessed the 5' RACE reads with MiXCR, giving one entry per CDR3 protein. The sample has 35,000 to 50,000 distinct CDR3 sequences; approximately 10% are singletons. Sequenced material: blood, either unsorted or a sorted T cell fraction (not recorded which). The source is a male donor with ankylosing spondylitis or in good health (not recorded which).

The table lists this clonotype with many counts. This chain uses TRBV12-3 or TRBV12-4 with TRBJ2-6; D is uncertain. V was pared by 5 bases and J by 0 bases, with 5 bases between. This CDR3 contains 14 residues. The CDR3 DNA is TGTGCCAGCAGTCGAGACTCTGGGGCCAACGTCCTGACTTTC. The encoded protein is CASSRDSGANVLTF.

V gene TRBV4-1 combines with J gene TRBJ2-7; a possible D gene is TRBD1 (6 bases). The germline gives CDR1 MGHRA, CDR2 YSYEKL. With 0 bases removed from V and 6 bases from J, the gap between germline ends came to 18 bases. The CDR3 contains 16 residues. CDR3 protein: CASSQEQGRSGPEQYF. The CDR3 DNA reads TGCGCCAGCAGCCAAGAGCAGGGGAGATCGGGCCCCGAGCAGTACTTC.

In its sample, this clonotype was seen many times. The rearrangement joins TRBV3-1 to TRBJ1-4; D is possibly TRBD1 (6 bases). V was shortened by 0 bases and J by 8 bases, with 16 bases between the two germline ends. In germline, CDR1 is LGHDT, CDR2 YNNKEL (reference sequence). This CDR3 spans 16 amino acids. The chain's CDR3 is CASSQESGQGQEKLFF. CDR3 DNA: TGTGCCAGCAGCCAAGAATCCGGCCAGGGGCAGGAAAAACTGTTTTTT.

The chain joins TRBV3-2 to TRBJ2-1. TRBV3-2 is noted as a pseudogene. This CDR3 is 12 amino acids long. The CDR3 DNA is TGTGCCAGCCGCCGCTCCTACAATGAGCAGTTCTTC. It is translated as CASRRSYNEQFF.

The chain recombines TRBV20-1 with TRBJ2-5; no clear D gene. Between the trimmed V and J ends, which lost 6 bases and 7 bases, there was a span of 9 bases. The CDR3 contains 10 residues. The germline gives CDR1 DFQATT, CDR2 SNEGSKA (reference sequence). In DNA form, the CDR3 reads TGCAGTGCAACCATGGGGACCCAGTACTTC. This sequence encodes CSATMGTQYF.

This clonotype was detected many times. CDR3 sequence: CASSYPTGQGHQPQHF. The CDR3 bases are TGTGCCAGCAGTTACCCTACGGGACAGGGCCATCAGCCCCAGCATTTT. J is TRBJ1-5 and V is TRBV6-5; the match to TRBD1 covers 9 bases. Germline V gene sequence: CDR1 MNHEY, CDR2 SVGAGI. The junction had 7 bases not matched to a gene; V was cut back by 2 bases and J by 5 bases. The CDR3 extends over 16 amino acids.

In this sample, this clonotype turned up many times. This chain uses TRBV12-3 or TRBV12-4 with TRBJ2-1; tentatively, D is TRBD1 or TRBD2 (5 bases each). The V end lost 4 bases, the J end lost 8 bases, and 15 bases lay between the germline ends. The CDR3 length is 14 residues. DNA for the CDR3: TGTGCCAGCAGTTGGGGGACCCGTCCCCATGAGCAGTTCTTC. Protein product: CASSWGTRPHEQFF.

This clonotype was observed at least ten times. The CDR3 reads CASSPGVLLRVDTQYF. CDR3 DNA sequence: TGCGCCAGCAGCCCGGGTGTGCTCTTGAGGGTAGATACGCAGTATTTT. The chain recombines TRBV5-1 with TRBJ2-3, with D possibly matching TRBD2 (5 bases). Deletions cut 4 bases from V and 5 bases from J, with 20 bases between. From germline, CDR1 is SGHRS and CDR2 YFSETQ. The CDR3 is made up of 16 amino acids.

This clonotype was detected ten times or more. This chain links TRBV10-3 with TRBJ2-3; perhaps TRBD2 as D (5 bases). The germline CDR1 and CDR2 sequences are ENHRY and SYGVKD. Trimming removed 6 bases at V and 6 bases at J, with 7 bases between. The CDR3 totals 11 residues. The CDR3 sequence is CAIRERDTQYF. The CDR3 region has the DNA TGTGCCATCAGGGAGCGGGATACGCAGTATTTT.

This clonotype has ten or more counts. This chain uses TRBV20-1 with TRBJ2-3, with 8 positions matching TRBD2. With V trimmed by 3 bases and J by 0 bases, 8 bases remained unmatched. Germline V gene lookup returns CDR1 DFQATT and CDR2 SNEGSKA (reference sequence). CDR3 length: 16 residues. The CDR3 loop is CSASPTSGYSTDTQYF. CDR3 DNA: TGCAGTGCTAGCCCAACTAGCGGATACAGCACAGATACGCAGTATTTT.

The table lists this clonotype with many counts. CDR3 bases: TGTGCCAGCAGCCAAAGCGACTCCCCCGGGGTATACAATGAGCAGTTCTTC. Its translation is CASSQSDSPGVYNEQFF. The chain recombines TRBV3-1 with TRBJ2-1, with a tentative D call TRBD2 (5 bases). This CDR3 has 17 residues. Germline CDR1 reads LGHDT; CDR2 reads YNNKEL (reference sequence). Trimming stripped 2 bases from V and 4 bases from J, with 18 bases between.

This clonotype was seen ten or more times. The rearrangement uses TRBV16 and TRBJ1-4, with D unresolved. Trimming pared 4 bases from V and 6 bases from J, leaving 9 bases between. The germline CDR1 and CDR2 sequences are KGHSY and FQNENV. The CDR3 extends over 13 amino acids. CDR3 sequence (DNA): TGTGCCAGCAGCCTATCACACTATGAAAAACTGTTTTTT. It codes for CASSLSHYEKLFF.

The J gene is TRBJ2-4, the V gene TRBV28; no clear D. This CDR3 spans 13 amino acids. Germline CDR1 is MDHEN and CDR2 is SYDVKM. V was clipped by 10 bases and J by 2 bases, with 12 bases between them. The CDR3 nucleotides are TGTGCCATCTCCACGATGTCCAAAAACATTCAGTACTTC. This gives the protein CAISTMSKNIQYF.

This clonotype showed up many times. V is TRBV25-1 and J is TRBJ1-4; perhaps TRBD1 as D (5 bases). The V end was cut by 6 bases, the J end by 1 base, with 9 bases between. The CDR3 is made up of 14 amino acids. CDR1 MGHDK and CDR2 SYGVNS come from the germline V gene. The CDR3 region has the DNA TGTGCCAGCAGGAGCCAGGGAACTAATGAAAAACTGTTTTTT. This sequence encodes CASRSQGTNEKLFF.

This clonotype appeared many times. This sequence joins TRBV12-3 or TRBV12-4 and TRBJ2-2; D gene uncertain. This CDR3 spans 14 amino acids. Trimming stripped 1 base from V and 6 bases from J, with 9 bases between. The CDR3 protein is CASSLGRRAGELFF. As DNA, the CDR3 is TGTGCCAGCAGTTTAGGGCGCCGCGCCGGGGAGCTGTTTTTT.

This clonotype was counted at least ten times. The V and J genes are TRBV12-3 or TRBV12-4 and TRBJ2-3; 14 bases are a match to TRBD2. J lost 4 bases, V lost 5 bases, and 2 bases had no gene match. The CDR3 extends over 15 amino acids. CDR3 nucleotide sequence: TGTGCCAGCAGTGCGGGACTAGCGGGAGCAGATACGCAGTATTTT. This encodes CASSAGLAGADTQYF.

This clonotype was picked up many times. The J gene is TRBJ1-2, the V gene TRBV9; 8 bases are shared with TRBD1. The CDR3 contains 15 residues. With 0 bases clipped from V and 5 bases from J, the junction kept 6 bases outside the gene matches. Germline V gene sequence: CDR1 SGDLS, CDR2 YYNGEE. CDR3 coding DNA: TGTGCCAGCAGCGTAGAGGCAGGGGGCTGGTATGGCTACACCTTC. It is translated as CASSVEAGGWYGYTF.

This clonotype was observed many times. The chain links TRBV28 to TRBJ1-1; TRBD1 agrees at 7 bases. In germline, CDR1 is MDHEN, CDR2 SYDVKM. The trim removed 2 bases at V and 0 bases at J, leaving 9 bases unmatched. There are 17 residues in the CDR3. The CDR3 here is CASSLNLRDRLNTEAFF. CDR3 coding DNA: TGTGCCAGCAGTTTAAATCTCCGGGACAGATTGAACACTGAAGCTTTCTTT.

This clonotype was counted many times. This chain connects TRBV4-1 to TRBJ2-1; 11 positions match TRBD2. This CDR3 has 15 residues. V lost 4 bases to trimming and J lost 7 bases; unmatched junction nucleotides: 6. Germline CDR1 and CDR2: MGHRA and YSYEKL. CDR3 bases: TGCGCCAGCAGCCTCATAGCGGGGGGGGCGAATGAGCAGTTCTTC. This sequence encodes CASSLIAGGANEQFF.

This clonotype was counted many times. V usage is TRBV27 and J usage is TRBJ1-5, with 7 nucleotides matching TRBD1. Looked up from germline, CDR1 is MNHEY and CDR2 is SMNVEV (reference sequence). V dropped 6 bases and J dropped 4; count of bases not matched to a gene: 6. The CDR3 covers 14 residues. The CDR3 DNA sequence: TGTGCCAGCAGGGAAACAGGGGTAAATCAGCCCCAGCATTTT. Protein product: CASRETGVNQPQHF.

CDR3 sequence: CASRDGYNEQFF. The CDR3 DNA is TGTGCCAGCAGGGACGGCTACAATGAGCAGTTCTTC. The chain couples TRBV6-2 or TRBV6-3 to TRBJ2-1, with D hard to call. V was pared by 6 bases and J by 3 bases, with 6 bases between. The germline V gene has CDR1 MNHEY and CDR2 SVGEGT. The CDR3 spans 12 residues.

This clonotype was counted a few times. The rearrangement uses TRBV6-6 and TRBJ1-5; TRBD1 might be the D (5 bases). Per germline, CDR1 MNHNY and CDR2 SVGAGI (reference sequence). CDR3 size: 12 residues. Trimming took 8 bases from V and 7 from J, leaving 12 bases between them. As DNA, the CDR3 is TGTGCCAGCCAGGCGGGGGGACAGCCCCAGCATTTT. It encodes CASQAGGQPQHF.

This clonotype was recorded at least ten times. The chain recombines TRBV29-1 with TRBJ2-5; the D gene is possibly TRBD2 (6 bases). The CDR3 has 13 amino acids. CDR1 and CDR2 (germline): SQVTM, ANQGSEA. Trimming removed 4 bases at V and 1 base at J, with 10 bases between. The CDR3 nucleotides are TGCAGCGTTGTCGGGGGTTCCCAAGAGACCCAGTACTTC. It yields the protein CSVVGGSQETQYF.

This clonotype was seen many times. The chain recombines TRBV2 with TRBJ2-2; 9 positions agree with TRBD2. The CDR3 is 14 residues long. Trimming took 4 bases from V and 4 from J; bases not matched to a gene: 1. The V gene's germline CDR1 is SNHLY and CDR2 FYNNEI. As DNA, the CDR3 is TGTGCCAGCAGTGGACTAGCGGTCACCGGGGAGCTGTTTTTT. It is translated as CASSGLAVTGELFF.

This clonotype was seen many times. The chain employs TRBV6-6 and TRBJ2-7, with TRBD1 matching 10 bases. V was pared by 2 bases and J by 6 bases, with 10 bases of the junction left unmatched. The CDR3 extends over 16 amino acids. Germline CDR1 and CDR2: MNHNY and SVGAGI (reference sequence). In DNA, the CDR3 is TGTGCCAGCAGTTACCCAACGGGACAGGGGAAGGCCGAGCAGTACTTC. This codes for CASSYPTGQGKAEQYF.

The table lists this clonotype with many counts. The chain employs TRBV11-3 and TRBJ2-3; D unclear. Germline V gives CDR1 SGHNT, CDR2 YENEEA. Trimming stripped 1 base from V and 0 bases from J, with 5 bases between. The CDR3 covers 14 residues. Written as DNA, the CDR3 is TGTGCCAGCAGCTTAGCCGGGAGCACAGATACGCAGTATTTT. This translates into CASSLAGSTDTQYF.

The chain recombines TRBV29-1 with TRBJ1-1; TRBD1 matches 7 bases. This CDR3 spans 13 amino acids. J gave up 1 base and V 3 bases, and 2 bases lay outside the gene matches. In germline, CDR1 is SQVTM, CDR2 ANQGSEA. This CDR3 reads CSVDRQGNTEAFF. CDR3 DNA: TGCAGCGTTGACCGACAGGGGAACACTGAAGCTTTCTTT.

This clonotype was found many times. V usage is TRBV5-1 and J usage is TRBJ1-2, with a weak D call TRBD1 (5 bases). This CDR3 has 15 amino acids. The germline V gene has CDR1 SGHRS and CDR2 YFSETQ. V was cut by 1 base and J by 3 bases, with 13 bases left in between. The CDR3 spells CASSLSQGSDYGYTF. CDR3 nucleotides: TGCGCCAGCAGCTTGTCTCAGGGATCGGACTATGGCTACACCTTC.

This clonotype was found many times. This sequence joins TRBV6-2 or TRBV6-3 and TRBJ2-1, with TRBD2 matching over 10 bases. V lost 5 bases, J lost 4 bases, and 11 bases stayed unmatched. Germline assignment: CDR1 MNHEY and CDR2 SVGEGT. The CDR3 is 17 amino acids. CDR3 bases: TGTGCCAGCAGTGCTAATAGCGGGAGGCCGGGTTACAATGAGCAGTTCTTC. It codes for CASSANSGRPGYNEQFF.

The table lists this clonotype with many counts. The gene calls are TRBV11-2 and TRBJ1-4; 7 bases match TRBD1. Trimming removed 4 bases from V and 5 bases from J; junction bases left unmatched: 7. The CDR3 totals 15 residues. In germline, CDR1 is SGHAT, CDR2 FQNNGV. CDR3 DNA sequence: TGTGCCAGCAGCTCCCAAAGGGGGCGGAATGAAAAACTGTTTTTT. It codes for CASSSQRGRNEKLFF.

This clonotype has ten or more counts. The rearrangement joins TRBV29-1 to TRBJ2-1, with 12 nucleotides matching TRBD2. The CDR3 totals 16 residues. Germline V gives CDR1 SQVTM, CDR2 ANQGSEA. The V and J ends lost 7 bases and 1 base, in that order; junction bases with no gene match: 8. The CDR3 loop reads CSAETSGSRSYNEQFF. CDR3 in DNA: TGCAGCGCAGAGACTAGCGGGAGTAGGTCCTACAATGAGCAGTTCTTC.

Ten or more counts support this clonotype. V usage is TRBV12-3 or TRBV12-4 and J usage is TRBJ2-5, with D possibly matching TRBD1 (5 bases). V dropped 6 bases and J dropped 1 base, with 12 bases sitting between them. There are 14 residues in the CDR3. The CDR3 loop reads CASSPDSPQETQYF. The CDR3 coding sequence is TGTGCCAGCAGCCCTGACAGCCCCCAAGAGACCCAGTACTTC.